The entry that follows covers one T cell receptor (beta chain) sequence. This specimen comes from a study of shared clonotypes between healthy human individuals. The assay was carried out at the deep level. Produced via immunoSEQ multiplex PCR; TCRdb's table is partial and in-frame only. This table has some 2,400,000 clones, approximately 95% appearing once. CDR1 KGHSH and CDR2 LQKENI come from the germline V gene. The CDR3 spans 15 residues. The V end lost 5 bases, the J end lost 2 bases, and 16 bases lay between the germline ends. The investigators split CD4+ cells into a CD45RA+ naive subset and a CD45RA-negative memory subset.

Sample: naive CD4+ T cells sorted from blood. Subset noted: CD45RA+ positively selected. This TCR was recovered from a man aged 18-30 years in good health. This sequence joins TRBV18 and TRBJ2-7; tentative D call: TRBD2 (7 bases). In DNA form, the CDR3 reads TGTGCCAGCTCATCACTCGGGGGGCCCACCTACGAGCAGTACTTC. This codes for CASSSLGGPTYEQYF.